This TCR beta chain was captured in a study of control samples from healthy donors and cancer patients. V dropped 6 bases and J dropped 8 bases, with 14 bases sitting between them. This CDR3 has 13 residues. CDR1 MNHNY and CDR2 SVGAGI come from the germline V gene (reference sequence). Here immunoSEQ multiplex PCR was the method, and the copy in TCRdb shows in-frame clones only, minus some. The sample holds approximately 100,000 clones, about nine tenths seen once. V and J are TRBV6-6 and TRBJ2-1; a weak D match, TRBD2 (5 bases). This TCR was recovered from a man aged 25 to 40 in good health. The specimen sequenced was blood. The CDR3, as DNA: TGTGCCAGCAGGCCCAGGTTGAGGGATGAGCAGTTCTTC. Protein: CASRPRLRDEQFF.